What follows are 11 T cell receptor beta chains derived from one specimen sequenced in a study of blood T cell repertoires in COVID-19. Sequencing used immunoSEQ multiplex PCR; TCRdb keeps in-frame clones, though not all of them. The sample has more than 85,000 clones, 80% to 90% seen once. Sequencing used PBMCs or T cells enriched from blood (not recorded which). These receptors all come from a woman in her 50s who had recovered from COVID-19.

The chain is built from TRBV6-5 and TRBJ1-5; 8 bases line up with TRBD1. There are 14 residues in the CDR3. Germline loops: CDR1 MNHEY, CDR2 SVGAGI. With V trimmed by 7 bases and J by 5 bases, 7 bases remained unmatched. In nucleotides, the CDR3 is TGTGCCAGCACAACAGGGGGGTTATATCAGCCCCAGCATTTT. Translated, it gives CASTTGGLYQPQHF.

The chain has TRBV6-5 and TRBJ1-5, with TRBD1 as a possible D gene (5 bases). Germline V gene sequence: CDR1 MNHEY, CDR2 SVGAGI. With 4 bases removed from V and 3 bases from J, the gap between germline ends came to 13 bases. This CDR3 comprises 15 residues. The CDR3 reads CASSFTGALNQPQHF. Written as DNA, the CDR3 is TGTGCCAGCAGTTTTACAGGTGCTCTCAATCAGCCCCAGCATTTT.

In its sample, this clone was seen a few times. CDR3 in DNA: TGCGCCAGCAGCCAAGATCAGGGACTAGGGTGGGATACGCAGTATTTT. Residues: CASSQDQGLGWDTQYF. The chain joins TRBV4-1 to TRBJ2-3, with TRBD2 identical over 8 bases. This CDR3 is built from 16 residues. V shed 0 bases, J shed 6 bases, and the junction held 8 bases outside the gene matches. The germline gives CDR1 MGHRA, CDR2 YSYEKL.

The rearrangement uses TRBV29-1 and TRBJ1-1; 10 nucleotides align to TRBD1. This CDR3 has 12 residues. From germline, CDR1 is SQVTM and CDR2 ANQGSEA. The ends lost 8 bases at V and 5 bases at J; junction bases unmatched: 5. CDR3 sequence: CSLRTGGTEAFF. Written as DNA, the CDR3 is TGCAGCCTACGGACAGGGGGAACTGAAGCTTTCTTT. The variable domain in full, completed from reference TRBV29-1 and TRBJ1-1, reads SAVISQKPSRDICQRGTSLTIQCQVDSQVTMMFWYRQQPGQSLTLIATANQGSEATYESGFVIDKFPISRPNLTFSTLTVSNMSPEDSSIYLCSLRTGGTEAFFGQGTRLTVV.

The chain uses TRBV18 and TRBJ2-6, with unresolved D. The CDR3 has 17 amino acids. V lost 2 bases, J lost 0 bases, and 11 bases lay in between. CDR1 and CDR2 from the germline V gene are KGHSH and LQKENI. CDR3 sequence: CASSPMPPSSGANVLTF. CDR3 nucleotides: TGTGCCAGCTCACCAATGCCACCCAGCTCTGGGGCCAACGTCCTGACTTTC.

The chain uses TRBV28 and TRBJ2-7, with 8 bases fitting TRBD1. Losses at the gene ends were 6 bases for V and 4 bases for J; bases not matched to a gene: 14. This CDR3 has 16 amino acids. CDR1 is MDHEN, CDR2 SYDVKM, per germline. CDR3 coding DNA: TGTGCCAGCAGCTCACCGGGACAGGTGTCCTCTTACGAGCAGTACTTC. It is translated as CASSSPGQVSSYEQYF.

This sequence joins TRBV24-1 and TRBJ2-7; TRBD2 matches at 12 bases. The CDR3 loop spans 14 amino acids. J lost 5 bases, V lost 6 bases, and 4 bases had no gene match. Germline V gives CDR1 KGHDR, CDR2 SFDVKD. CDR3 DNA sequence: TGTGCCACCAGTCACACTAGCGGGAGGAACGAGCAGTACTTC. It yields the protein CATSHTSGRNEQYF.

V and J are TRBV28 and TRBJ1-2, with TRBD1 matching 7 bases. This CDR3 spans 15 amino acids. The germline CDR1 and CDR2 sequences are MDHEN and SYDVKM. V lost 4 bases, J lost 4 bases, and 9 bases stayed unmatched. CDR3 residues: CASSSPGQKTYGYTF. The CDR3 DNA follows: TGTGCCAGCAGTTCCCCGGGACAGAAGACCTATGGCTACACCTTC.

The V gene is TRBV27, the J gene TRBJ2-1, with 9 bases identical to TRBD2. The trim removed 6 bases at V and 5 bases at J, leaving 5 bases unmatched. This CDR3 contains 14 residues. The germline V gene encodes CDR1 MNHEY and CDR2 SMNVEV (reference sequence). CDR3 DNA sequence: TGTGCCAGCAGAATGTTAGCGGGGGACAATGAGCAGTTCTTC. Protein product: CASRMLAGDNEQFF.

Here the CDR3 reads CASSATTRGYTF. CDR3 bases: TGTGCCAGCAGTGCCACAACGCGGGGCTACACCTTC. This chain connects TRBV2 to TRBJ1-2, with D uncertain. This CDR3 is built from 12 residues. CDR1 and CDR2 (germline): SNHLY, FYNNEI. V lost 4 bases, J lost 8 bases, and 11 bases lay in between.

This sequence joins TRBV27 and TRBJ2-3; 8 nucleotides match TRBD1. V lost 7 bases, J lost 4 bases, and 7 bases stayed unmatched. This CDR3 comprises 14 residues. CDR1 MNHEY and CDR2 SMNVEV come from the germline V gene (reference sequence). This CDR3 is CASTGQGNADTQYF. The CDR3 DNA reads TGTGCCAGCACAGGACAGGGTAACGCAGATACGCAGTATTTT.